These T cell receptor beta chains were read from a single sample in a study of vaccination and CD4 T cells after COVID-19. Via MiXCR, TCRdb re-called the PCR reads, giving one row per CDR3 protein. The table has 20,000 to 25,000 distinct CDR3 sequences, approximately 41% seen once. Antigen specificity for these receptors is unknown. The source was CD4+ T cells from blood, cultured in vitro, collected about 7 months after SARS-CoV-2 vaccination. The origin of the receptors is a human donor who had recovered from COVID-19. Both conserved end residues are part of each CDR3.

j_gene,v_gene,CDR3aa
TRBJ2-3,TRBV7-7,CASSSPSEAGTQYF
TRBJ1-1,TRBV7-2,CASSLALDGKEAFF
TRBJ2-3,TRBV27,CASNVLTGRTDTQYF
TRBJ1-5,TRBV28,CASTLTGTESNQPQHF
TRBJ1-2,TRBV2,CASSMDYGYTF
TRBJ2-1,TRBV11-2,CASSEGVYNEQFF
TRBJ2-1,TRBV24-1,CATSDPAPGQGHNEQFF
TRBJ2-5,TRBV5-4,CASSRYLSGRKTQYF
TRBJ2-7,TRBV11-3,CASSNPGKSSYEQYF
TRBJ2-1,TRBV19,CASSTSYNEQFF